Reported below is one T cell receptor (beta chain). This sample was taken from a study of blood T cell repertoires in COVID-19. Original data processing: Amplification from reference gene primers served as the basis for estimated nucleated cell counts. Only in-frame clones appear in the TCRdb table, and some are missing; sequencing was by immunoSEQ multiplex PCR. That table is the source of V, J and clone size, and D and trimming were worked out from the DNA. The profile shows 250,000 to 300,000 clones, just over 90% of them singletons. Living in about two dozen US areas, the participants were between about 18 and 100 years of age. This CDR3 has 13 amino acids. Between the trimmed V and J ends, which lost 4 bases and 4 bases, there was a span of 14 bases. Germline CDR1 reads GTSNPN; CDR2 reads SVGIG (reference sequence).

This sequence joins TRBV30 and TRBJ2-7; a possible D gene is TRBD1 (6 bases). This clonotype was sampled from a woman between 40 and 55 years old with acute COVID-19. The sequenced sample consisted of PBMCs or T cells enriched from blood (not recorded which). The CDR3 is CAWNPGHPYEQYF. The DNA for the CDR3 is TGTGCCTGGAACCCGGGACACCCGTACGAGCAGTACTTC.